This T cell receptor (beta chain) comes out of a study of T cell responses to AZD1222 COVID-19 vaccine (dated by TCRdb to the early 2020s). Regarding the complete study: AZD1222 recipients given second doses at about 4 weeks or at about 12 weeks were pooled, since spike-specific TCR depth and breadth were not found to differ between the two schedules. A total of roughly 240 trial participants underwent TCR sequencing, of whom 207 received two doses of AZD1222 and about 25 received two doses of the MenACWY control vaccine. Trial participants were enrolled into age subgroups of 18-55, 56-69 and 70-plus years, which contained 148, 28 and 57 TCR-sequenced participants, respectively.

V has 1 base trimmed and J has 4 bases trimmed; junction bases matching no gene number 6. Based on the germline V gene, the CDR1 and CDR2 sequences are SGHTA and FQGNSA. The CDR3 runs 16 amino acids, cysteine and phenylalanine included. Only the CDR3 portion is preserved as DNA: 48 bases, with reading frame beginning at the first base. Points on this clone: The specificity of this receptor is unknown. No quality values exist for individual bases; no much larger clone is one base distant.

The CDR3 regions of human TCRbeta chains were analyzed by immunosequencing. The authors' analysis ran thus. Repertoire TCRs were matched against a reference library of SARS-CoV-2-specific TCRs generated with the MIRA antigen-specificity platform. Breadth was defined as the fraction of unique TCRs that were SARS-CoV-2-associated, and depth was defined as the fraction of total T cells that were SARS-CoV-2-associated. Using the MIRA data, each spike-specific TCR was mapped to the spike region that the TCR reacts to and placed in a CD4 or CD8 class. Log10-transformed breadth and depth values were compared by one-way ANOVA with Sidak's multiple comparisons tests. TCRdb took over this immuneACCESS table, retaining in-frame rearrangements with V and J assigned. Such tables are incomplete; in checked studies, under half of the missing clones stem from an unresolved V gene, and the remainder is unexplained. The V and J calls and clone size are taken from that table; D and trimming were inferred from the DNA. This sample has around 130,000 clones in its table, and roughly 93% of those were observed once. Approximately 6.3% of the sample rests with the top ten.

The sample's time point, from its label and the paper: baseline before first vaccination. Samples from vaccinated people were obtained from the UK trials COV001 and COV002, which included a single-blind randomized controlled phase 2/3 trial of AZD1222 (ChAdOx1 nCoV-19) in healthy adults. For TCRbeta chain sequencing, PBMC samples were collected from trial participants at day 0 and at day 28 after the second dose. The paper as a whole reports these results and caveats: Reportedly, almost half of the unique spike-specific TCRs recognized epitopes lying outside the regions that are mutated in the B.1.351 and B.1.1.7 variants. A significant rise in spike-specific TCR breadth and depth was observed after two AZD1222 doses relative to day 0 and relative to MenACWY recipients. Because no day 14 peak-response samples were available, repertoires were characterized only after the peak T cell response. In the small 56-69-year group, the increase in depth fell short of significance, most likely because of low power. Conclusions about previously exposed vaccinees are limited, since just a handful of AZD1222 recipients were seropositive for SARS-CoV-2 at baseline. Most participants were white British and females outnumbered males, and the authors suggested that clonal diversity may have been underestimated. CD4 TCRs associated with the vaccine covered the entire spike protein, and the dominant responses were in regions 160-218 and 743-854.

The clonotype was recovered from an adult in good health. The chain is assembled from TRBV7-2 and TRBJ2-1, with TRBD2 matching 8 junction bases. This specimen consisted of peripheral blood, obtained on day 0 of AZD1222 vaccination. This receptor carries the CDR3 CASSLGGTRLYNEQFF. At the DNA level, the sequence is TGTGCCAGCAGCTTAGGTGGGACTAGGTTATACAATGAGCAGTTCTTC.